The sequence of this T cell receptor beta chain was determined in a study of T cells in Graves' hyperthyroidism and ophthalmopathy. This clonotype was seen ten or more times. Its antigen is not known. Regions amplified from RNA transcripts were the TCR beta CDR3 regions. HTBI primers were employed in a first-round RT-PCR of the TCR CDR3. TCRdb recomputed calls from the multiplex PCR reads with MiXCR, one row per CDR3 protein. The table lists a few hundred thousand distinct CDR3 sequences, just under 15% of them singletons, with around a third in the top ten. Study-level results: Blood samples included most of the expanded thyroid clonotypes exceeding 0.001.

Deletions cut 5 bases from V and 0 bases from J, with 14 bases between. The CDR3 runs to 16 residues. Germline CDR1 SGHTA, CDR2 FQGNSA. Sequencing used blood. This TCR was sampled from a woman aged 30 to 39 with Graves' hyperthyroidism. The chain combines TRBV7-2 with TRBJ2-1, with D maybe TRBD2 (6 bases). The CDR3, as DNA: TGTGCCAGCAGCCGGTTAGGAGGGGCCTCCTACAATGAGCAGTTCTTC. This gives the protein CASSRLGGASYNEQFF. The variable domain in full, with the rest retrieved from reference TRBV7-2 and TRBJ2-1, is GAGVSQSPSNKVTEKGKDVELRCDPISGHTALYWYRQSLGQGLEFLIYFQGNSAPDKSGLPSDRFSAERTGGSVSTLTIQRTQQEDSAVYLCASSRLGGASYNEQFFGPGTRLTVL.